This TCR beta chain was sequenced for a study of early T cells in non-severe SARS-CoV-2 infection. About the research overall: Alpha and beta chains were unpaired, from unsorted whole-blood bulk RNA. Findings of the study overall: The VDJdb matching leaned toward anti-spike CD8 responses and overlooked private and CD4 specificities.

The library protocol tagged individual cDNA molecules with unique molecular identifiers. TCRdb itself ran the 5' RACE reads through MiXCR, one entry per CDR3 protein. Among approximately 28,000 distinct CDR3 sequences listed, roughly 4% were seen once. This clonotype was seen ten or more times. What it recognizes is unknown. Germline V CDR1 and CDR2: MNHEY, SVGAGI. V was clipped by 6 bases and J by 4 bases, with 7 bases between them. This CDR3 contains 11 residues. The chain links TRBV6-5 to TRBJ2-7; D is ambiguous. The TCR sequence derives from an adult who was a healthcare worker with PCR-confirmed SARS-CoV-2 infection or an uninfected control (not recorded which). Sequenced: whole blood. The CDR3 DNA is TGTGCCAGCAGCACAGAGTACGAGCAGTACTTC. It specifies CASSTEYEQYF.